This T cell receptor beta chain appears in the sequencing data of a study of shared clonotypes between healthy human individuals. Across the study: Those who served as donors were a couple of women and a few men between the ages of 18 and 49.

Regarding this clone: Antigen specificity is unknown.

Germline V gives CDR1 MNHNS, CDR2 SASEGT. V lost 6 bases to trimming and J lost 3 bases; unmatched junction nucleotides: 10. The CDR3 runs to 15 residues. Study observations and caveats: Clonotypes which were not shared had lower generation probabilities than clonotypes that all four donors shared.

This table comes from immunoSEQ multiplex PCR, and its TCRdb copy is limited to in-frame clones, with some not included. This sample has hundreds of thousands of clones, with around 73% found just once. Within Nashville, Tennessee resided all donors, each a Caucasian adult. V and J are TRBV6-1 and TRBJ2-7; the match to TRBD2 covers 8 bases. The material sequenced was memory CD4+ T cells sorted from blood. Subset reported: CD45RA-negative fraction. This sequence originates from a young woman in good health. This CDR3 is CASRLGGGTHYEQYF. In DNA form, the CDR3 reads TGTGCCAGCAGGCTCGGGGGGGGGACACACTACGAGCAGTACTTC.